This paragraph reports one T cell receptor (beta chain). Trimming removed 5 bases from V and 0 bases from J, with 14 bases in between. Germline V CDR1 and CDR2: SGHTS, YDEGEE. The CDR3 runs 16 residues. This sample stems from a study of blood T cell repertoires in COVID-19. In the study overall: The United States, Italy and Spain supplied acute and convalescent COVID-19 samples. The analysed material was cDNA or gDNA that came from T cells, B-cell-depleted T cells, or PBMCs.

Sequencing used immunoSEQ multiplex PCR; TCRdb keeps in-frame clones, though not all of them. This sample carries around 150,000 clones, 80% to 90% of them seen once, and the ten largest clones take about 10%. The rearrangement links TRBV5-8 to TRBJ1-4; D possibly corresponds to TRBD1 (6 bases). This receptor was taken from a man aged 55 to 70 with active or convalescent COVID-19. The specimen sequenced was peripheral blood. The CDR3 here is CASRKTGTTTNEKLFF. In DNA, the CDR3 is TGTGCCAGCAGGAAAACAGGGACCACAACTAATGAAAAACTGTTTTTT.